The 5 T cell receptor beta chains presented below share a single source sample, sequenced in a study of T-cell memory formation after mild COVID-19. TCRdb re-called the 5' RACE reads through MiXCR, storing one row per CDR3 protein. In the table there are 410,000 or so distinct CDR3 sequences, 23% of which are singletons. Material for sequencing was PBMCs or a T cell subset sorted from them (not recorded which). Receptors originate from an adult woman who had mild COVID-19 (a few samples of this study predate the infection). Cell type and time point are not known.

The chain carries TRBV5-1 and TRBJ1-6; no reliable D call. Per germline, CDR1 SGHRS and CDR2 YFSETQ. This CDR3 contains 13 residues. The V gene lost 3 bases and the J gene lost 11 bases, with 12 bases spanning the gap. CDR3 coding DNA: TGCGCCAGCAGCTCCCTGGGCCCGCCACCCCTCCACTTT. This translates into CASSSLGPPPLHF.

This clonotype showed up just a few times. V usage is TRBV6-6 and J usage is TRBJ2-3, with D possibly matching TRBD2 (6 bases). The V gene lost 5 bases and the J gene lost 3 bases, with 15 bases spanning the gap. Germline CDR1 reads MNHNY; CDR2 reads SVGAGI (reference sequence). This CDR3 region has 15 residues. CDR3 residues: CASSLVEGNTDTQYF. Here the CDR3 DNA reads TGTGCCAGCAGTCTAGTGGAGGGGAATACAGATACGCAGTATTTT.

This clonotype was detected only a few times. The chain couples TRBV7-2 to TRBJ1-2; a possible D gene is TRBD1 (5 bases). V was trimmed by 6 bases and J by 4 bases, leaving 9 bases between them. CDR3 size: 12 residues. The germline gives CDR1 SGHTA, CDR2 FQGNSA. The CDR3 spells CASRPDTYGYTF. The CDR3 region has the DNA TGTGCCAGCAGACCGGACACCTATGGCTACACCTTC.

This sequence joins TRBV7-2 and TRBJ2-5, with TRBD2 identical over 9 bases. Per germline, CDR1 SGHTA and CDR2 FQGNSA. The V segment lost 4 bases and the J segment 4 bases; nucleotides outside the gene matches: 7. The CDR3 is 15 amino acids. The CDR3 spells CASSSRAGGPETQYF. The CDR3 bases are TGTGCCAGCAGCTCGAGAGCGGGGGGCCCAGAGACCCAGTACTTC.

This clonotype came up a few times. This rearrangement joins TRBV7-2 to TRBJ1-5, with D unresolved. CDR1 and CDR2 from the germline V gene are SGHTA and FQGNSA. The CDR3 length is 15 residues. The ends were cut back, 1 base at V and 4 bases at J, with 11 bases in the middle. The CDR3 DNA follows: TGTGCCAGCAGCTTAGTTGCGGTCCCTAATCAGCCCCAGCATTTT. The encoded protein is CASSLVAVPNQPQHF.